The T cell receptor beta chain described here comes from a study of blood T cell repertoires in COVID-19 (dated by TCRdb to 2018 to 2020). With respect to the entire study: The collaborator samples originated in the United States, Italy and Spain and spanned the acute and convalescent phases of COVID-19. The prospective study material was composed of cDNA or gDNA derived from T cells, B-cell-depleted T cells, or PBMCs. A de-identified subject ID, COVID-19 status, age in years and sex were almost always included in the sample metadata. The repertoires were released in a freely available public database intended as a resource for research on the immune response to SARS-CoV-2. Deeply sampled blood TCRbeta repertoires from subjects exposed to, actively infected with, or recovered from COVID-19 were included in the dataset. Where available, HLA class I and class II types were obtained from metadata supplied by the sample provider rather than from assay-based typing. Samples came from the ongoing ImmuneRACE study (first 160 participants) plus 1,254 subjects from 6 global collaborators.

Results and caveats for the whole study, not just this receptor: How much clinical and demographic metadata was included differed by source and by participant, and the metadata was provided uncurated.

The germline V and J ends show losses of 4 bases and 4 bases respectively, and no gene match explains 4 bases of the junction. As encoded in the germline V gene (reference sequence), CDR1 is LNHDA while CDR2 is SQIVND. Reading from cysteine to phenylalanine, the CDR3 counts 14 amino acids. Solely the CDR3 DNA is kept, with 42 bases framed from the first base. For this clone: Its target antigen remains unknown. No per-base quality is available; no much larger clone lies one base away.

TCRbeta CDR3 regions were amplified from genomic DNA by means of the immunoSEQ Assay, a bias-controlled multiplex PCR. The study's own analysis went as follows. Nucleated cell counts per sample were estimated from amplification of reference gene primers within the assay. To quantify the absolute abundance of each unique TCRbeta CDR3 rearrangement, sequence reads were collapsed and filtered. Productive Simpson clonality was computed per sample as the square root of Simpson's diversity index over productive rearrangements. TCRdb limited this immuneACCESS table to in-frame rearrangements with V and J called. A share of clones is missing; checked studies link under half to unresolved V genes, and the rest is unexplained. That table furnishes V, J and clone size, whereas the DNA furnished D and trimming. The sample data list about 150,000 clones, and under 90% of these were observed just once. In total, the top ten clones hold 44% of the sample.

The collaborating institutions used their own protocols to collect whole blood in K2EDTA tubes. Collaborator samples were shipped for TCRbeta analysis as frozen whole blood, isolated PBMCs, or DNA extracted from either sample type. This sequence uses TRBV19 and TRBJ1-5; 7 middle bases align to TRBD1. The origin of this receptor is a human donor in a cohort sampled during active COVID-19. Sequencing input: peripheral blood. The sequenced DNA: TGTGCCAGTAGTAATGCAGGGGGGAATCAGCCCCAGCATTTT. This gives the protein CASSNAGGNQPQHF.